Listed below are T cell receptor beta chains from one sample, sequenced in a study of blood T cell repertoires in COVID-19. Only in-frame clones appear in the TCRdb table, and some are missing; sequencing was by immunoSEQ multiplex PCR. Among hundreds of thousands of clones, approximately 90% were seen once, and the ten largest hold about 1.7%. Sequencing was done on a sample of PBMCs or T cells enriched from blood (not recorded which). The receptors derive from a man aged 40-49 years who had recovered from COVID-19. CDR3s include the opening cysteine and the closing phenylalanine or tryptophan. The D gene is left open where the match is weak. Part of the rows lack a size; the others show once, few, many or a class for expanded clones.

TRBV30,TRBJ2-3,-,-,CAWSSTPGGLTDTQYF,TGTGCCTGGAGTTCGACTCCCGGGGGTTTAACAGATACGCAGTATTTT
TRBV5-1,TRBJ2-7,once,-,CASSPEDAAYEQYF,TGCGCCAGCAGCCCGGAGGACGCAGCCTACGAGCAGTACTTC
TRBV28,TRBJ1-1,many,-,CASSLRGSTEAFF,TGTGCCAGCAGTTTGCGGGGTAGCACTGAAGCTTTCTTT
TRBV19,TRBJ1-2,-,TRBD1,CASSIPGGIFGYTF,TGTGCCAGTAGTATACCAGGGGGGATATTTGGCTACACCTTC
TRBV19,TRBJ2-2,-,TRBD1,CASSIHGGRGLAGELFF,TGTGCCAGTAGTATACACGGCGGCAGGGGGCTGGCCGGGGAGCTGTTTTTT
TRBV27,TRBJ1-1,-,-,CASSPLIRSTEAFF,TGTGCCAGCAGTCCGTTGATCCGTAGCACTGAAGCTTTCTTT
TRBV29-1,TRBJ2-3,once,TRBD2,CSVVRTSGDPSTDTQYF,TGCAGCGTTGTCCGAACTAGCGGAGATCCTAGCACAGATACGCAGTATTTT
TRBV7-9,TRBJ1-1,few,TRBD1,CASRPGQGGNTEAFF,TGTGCCAGCAGACCCGGACAGGGAGGGAACACTGAAGCTTTCTTT
TRBV12-3/TRBV12-4,TRBJ1-1,few,-,CASSSNRAGEAFF,TGTGCCAGCAGTTCTAACAGGGCGGGTGAAGCTTTCTTT
TRBV18,TRBJ2-3,-,TRBD2,CASSPGTSGADTQYF,TGTGCCAGCTCACCAGGGACTAGCGGGGCGGATACGCAGTATTTT
TRBV5-1,TRBJ1-1,once,-,CASSPPPPGTATEAFF,TGCGCCAGCAGCCCACCGCCCCCAGGGACTGCCACTGAAGCTTTCTTT
TRBV7-2,TRBJ1-3,once,-,CASSLWTAEGNTIYF,TGTGCCAGCAGCTTATGGACAGCTGAGGGAAACACCATATATTTT
TRBV27,TRBJ2-7,-,-,CASSLIGLQPYEQYF,TGTGCCAGCAGTCTTATTGGACTCCAGCCTTACGAGCAGTACTTC